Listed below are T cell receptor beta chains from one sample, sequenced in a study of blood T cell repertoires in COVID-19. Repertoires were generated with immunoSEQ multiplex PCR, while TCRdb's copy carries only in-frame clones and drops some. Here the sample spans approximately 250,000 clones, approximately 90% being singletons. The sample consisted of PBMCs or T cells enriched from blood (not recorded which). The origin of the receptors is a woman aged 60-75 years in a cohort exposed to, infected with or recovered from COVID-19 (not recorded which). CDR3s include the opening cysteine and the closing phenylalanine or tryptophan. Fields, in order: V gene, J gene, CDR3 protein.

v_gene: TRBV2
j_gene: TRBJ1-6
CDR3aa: CASSYSSSYNSPLHF

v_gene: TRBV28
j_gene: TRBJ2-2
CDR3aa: CASGQGPNTGELFF

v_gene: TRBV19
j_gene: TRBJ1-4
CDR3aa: CASSILPRQNEKLFF

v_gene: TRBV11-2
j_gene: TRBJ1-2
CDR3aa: CASSLDQGFGYTF

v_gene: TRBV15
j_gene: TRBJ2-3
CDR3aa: CATSRKFAGVITDTQYF

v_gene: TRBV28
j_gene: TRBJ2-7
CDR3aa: CASSPSSKGSGEQYF

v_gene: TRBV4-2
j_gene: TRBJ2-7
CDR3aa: CASSDRESTYEQYF

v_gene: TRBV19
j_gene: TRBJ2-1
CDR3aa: CASRAPDRGSYNEQFF

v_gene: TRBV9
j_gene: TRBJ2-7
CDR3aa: CASSVGGGLHYEQYF

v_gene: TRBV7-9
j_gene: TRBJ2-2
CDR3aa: CASSSPGQGIEELFF